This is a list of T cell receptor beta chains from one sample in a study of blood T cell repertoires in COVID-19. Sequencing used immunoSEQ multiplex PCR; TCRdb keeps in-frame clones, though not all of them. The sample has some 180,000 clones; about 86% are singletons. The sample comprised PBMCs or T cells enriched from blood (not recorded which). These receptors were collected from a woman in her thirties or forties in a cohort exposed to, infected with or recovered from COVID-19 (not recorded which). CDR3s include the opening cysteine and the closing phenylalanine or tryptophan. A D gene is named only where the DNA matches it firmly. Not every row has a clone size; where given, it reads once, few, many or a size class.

TGCGCCAGCAGCCACAGGGGTAGTGGAAACACCATATATTTT | CASSHRGSGNTIYF | . | TRBV4-3 | . | TRBJ1-3
TGTGCCAGCAGCTTATCCAGGACAGGGGGCACAGATACGCAGTATTTT | CASSLSRTGGTDTQYF | TRBD1 | TRBV5-6 | . | TRBJ2-3
TGTGCCAGCACCCCGTGGCTCGGCAGGGGGCACGAGCAGTACTTC | CASTPWLGRGHEQYF | TRBD1 | TRBV7-2 | once | TRBJ2-7
TGCAGCGAGGCGGACATGAACACTGAAGCTTTCTTT | CSEADMNTEAFF | . | TRBV29-1 | . | TRBJ1-1
TGTGCCAGCAGCCCCCAGGGACAGGGGGCTTCACCCCTCCACTTT | CASSPQGQGASPLHF | TRBD1 | TRBV7-2 | . | TRBJ1-6
TGTGCCAGCAGCTTGCAAGGGGGGGTCACAGATACGCAGTATTTT | CASSLQGGVTDTQYF | . | TRBV5-6 | medium-sized | TRBJ2-3
TGTGCCAGCAGTTCCCCACTAGCGGGAGTAGCTGGGGCCAACGTCCTGACTTTC | CASSSPLAGVAGANVLTF | TRBD2 | TRBV9 | . | TRBJ2-6
TGTGCCACCAGCAGAGATATGGGGCAGCCGTCGACCTATGGCTACACCTTC | CATSRDMGQPSTYGYTF | . | TRBV15 | . | TRBJ1-2
TGTGCCAGCAGCTCCCGGGACAGGGTCCACACTGAAGCTTTCTTT | CASSSRDRVHTEAFF | TRBD1 | TRBV7-6 | few | TRBJ1-1
TGTGCCAGCAGCTCGAACCCAGGGCAGGACGAAAAACTGTTTTTT | CASSSNPGQDEKLFF | . | TRBV11-2 | . | TRBJ1-4
TGCGCCAGCAGCCAAGCGCCCCAGACAGATCTCAACTATGGCTACACCTTC | CASSQAPQTDLNYGYTF | . | TRBV4-1 | . | TRBJ1-2
TGCGCCAGCAGCTCTGACAGGGAGAACACTGAAGCTTTCTTT | CASSSDRENTEAFF | TRBD1 | TRBV5-1 | once | TRBJ1-1
TGTGCCAGCAGCCCCAGGGGTAACTATGGCTACACCTTC | CASSPRGNYGYTF | . | TRBV11-2 | . | TRBJ1-2
TGTGCCACCAGCAGGGGACACGGGACAGGGTCGGGCTCCTACGAGCAGTACTTC | CATSRGHGTGSGSYEQYF | TRBD1 | TRBV15 | . | TRBJ2-7
TGCGCCAGCAGCCAGACTCAGGGCAGGTCAGTTTGGTCCCACAATGAGCAGTTCTTC | CASSQTQGRSVWSHNEQFF | . | TRBV4-1 | . | TRBJ2-1
TGTGCCAGCAGTTACAAGCGGAAGAACACCGGGGAGCTGTTTTTT | CASSYKRKNTGELFF | . | TRBV6-5 | . | TRBJ2-2
TGTGCCAGCAGTACCGGGACTATGAGAAATGAGCAGTTCTTC | CASSTGTMRNEQFF | TRBD2 | TRBV2 | . | TRBJ2-1
TGTGCCAGCAGCTTCAGGCTAGCCGGGCCCGGGGAGCTGTTTTTT | CASSFRLAGPGELFF | . | TRBV7-2 | . | TRBJ2-2
TGTGCCAGCAGCTCCGGACAGTCCTACGAGCAGTACTTC | CASSSGQSYEQYF | . | TRBV7-6 | once | TRBJ2-7
TGTGCCAGCAGTTTATTAACTAGCGGGGGGCAGGAGACCCAGTACTTC | CASSLLTSGGQETQYF | TRBD2 | TRBV28 | . | TRBJ2-5
TGTGCCAGCAGCTTATACGTTGACAGCTACACTGAAGCTTTCTTT | CASSLYVDSYTEAFF | . | TRBV7-2 | . | TRBJ1-1
TGTGCCAGCAGCGGGGACAGGGGACTCTATGGCTACACCTTC | CASSGDRGLYGYTF | TRBD1 | TRBV5-8 | once | TRBJ1-2
TGTGCCAGCAGCTTGCAACAGGGGGAGGGGGACACTGAAGCTTTCTTT | CASSLQQGEGDTEAFF | TRBD1 | TRBV13 | . | TRBJ1-1
TGCGCCAGCAGCCAAGCGGGATCCAGAATGAACACTGAAGCTTTCTTT | CASSQAGSRMNTEAFF | . | TRBV4-1 | . | TRBJ1-1
TGTGCCAGCAGTTTAATCGGGAGCTCTGGAAACACCATATATTTT | CASSLIGSSGNTIYF | . | TRBV27 | . | TRBJ1-3
TGCAGCGCGATCAGGGGGCTTGACACTGAAGCTTTCTTT | CSAIRGLDTEAFF | TRBD1 | TRBV29-1 | . | TRBJ1-1
TGTGCCAGCAGCCCAAGCATGGGGGCCGTAAACTATGGCTACACCTTC | CASSPSMGAVNYGYTF | . | TRBV9 | once | TRBJ1-2